This T cell receptor beta chain came from a study of blood T cell repertoires in COVID-19. Study information: COVID-19 samples, acute and convalescent, were from the United States, Italy and Spain. Nucleic acid was either cDNA or gDNA, and it came from T cells, B-cell-depleted T cells, or PBMCs.

As handled by the study authors: Quantification of nucleated cells was approximated via reference gene primer amplification. Sequencing used immunoSEQ multiplex PCR; TCRdb keeps in-frame clones, though not all of them. V and J calls and clone size are copied from that table; D and trimming were computed from the DNA. This sample carries some 45,000 clones, nearly 80% of them seen once, and the ten largest clones take around 17%. CDR1 is MGHRA and CDR2 is YSYEKL in the germline V gene. The CDR3 is 16 amino acids. Trimming stripped 0 bases from V and 3 bases from J, with 14 bases between. The clonotype originates from a man between 65 and 85 years old with acute or convalescent COVID-19. The chain has TRBV4-1 and TRBJ1-1, with a possible D match to TRBD1 (6 bases). The sequencing input was peripheral blood. CDR3 in amino acids: CASSQDVRGRDTEAFF. Written as DNA, the CDR3 is TGCGCCAGCAGCCAAGATGTCAGGGGCAGGGACACTGAAGCTTTCTTT.